This T cell receptor beta chain appears in the sequencing data of a study of CXCR3-negative and CXCR3-positive naive CD8 T cells. Germline-derived CDR1 and CDR2 are MNHEY and SVGEGT. This CDR3 is 15 amino acids long. Overall study results and limits: Higher TRB CDR3 hydrophobicity marked CXCR3-positive naive cells relative to CXCR3-negative naive cells.

In regard to this clonotype: What it binds is not known.

Carrying UMI labels, the TRB cDNA libraries were prepared through 5' RACE. From its re-call of the 5' RACE reads, TCRdb lists each CDR3 protein once, without DNA. This specimen shows about 98,000 distinct CDR3 sequences; the ten leading clones hold approximately 1.1%. Sequenced sample: naive CXCR3+ CD8+ T cells from blood. Documented subset: CD45RO-CCR7+CD27+CD95- naive CD8+ T cells expressing CXCR3 (TNR3+). The gene calls are TRBV6-2 or TRBV6-3 and TRBJ2-2; TCRdb proposes TRBD2, but this gene call is untestable without DNA. The sequence derives from a human donor in good health. Some clones in this sample may be carry-over from other donors' samples. This chain's CDR3 is CASRTGTSGTGELFF.